One sample yielded the 8 T cell receptor beta chains listed below, sequenced in a study of blood T cell repertoires in COVID-19. Generated by immunoSEQ multiplex PCR, the TCRdb table keeps only in-frame clones and is missing some. The sample yields around 160,000 clones, about 80% seen once. Input material: PBMCs or T cells enriched from blood (not recorded which). These TCRs come from a woman aged 55-69 years who had recovered from COVID-19.

This clone was found a few times. The chain joins TRBV20-1 to TRBJ1-2; TRBD1 aligns across 10 bases. This CDR3 is 11 amino acids long. V dropped 6 bases and J dropped 10; count of bases not matched to a gene: 5. Germline V gives CDR1 DFQATT, CDR2 SNEGSKA (reference sequence). The CDR3 nucleotides are TGCAGTGCGCGGACAGGGGGAACCTACACCTTC. This gives the protein CSARTGGTYTF.

The chain has TRBV19 and TRBJ2-5; TRBD2 agrees at 11 bases. Looked up from germline, CDR1 is LNHDA and CDR2 is SQIVND (reference sequence). V trimming: 6 bases; J trimming: 3 bases; junction bases outside the gene matches: 3. The CDR3 contains 14 residues. The CDR3 loop reads CASSVAGGKETQYF. The CDR3 bases are TGTGCCAGTAGCGTAGCGGGGGGGAAAGAGACCCAGTACTTC. The full variable domain, with the rest looked up from reference TRBV19 and TRBJ2-5, is DGGITQSPKYLFRKEGQNVTLSCEQNLNHDAMYWYRQDPGQGLRLIYYSQIVNDFQKGDIAEGYSVSREKKESFPLTVTSAQKNPTAFYLCASSVAGGKETQYFGPGTRLLVL.

CDR3 sequence (DNA): TGTGCCAGCAGCCAAGGATTAGCCCCTAAACAGCCCCAGCATTTT. This codes for CASSQGLAPKQPQHF. This rearrangement joins TRBV3-1 (or the pseudogene TRBV3-2) to TRBJ1-5; no definite D call. The V and J ends lost 1 base and 7 bases respectively, with 14 bases between them. The V gene's germline CDR1 is LGHDT and CDR2 YNNKEL (reference sequence). This CDR3 comprises 15 residues.

J is TRBJ2-7 and V is TRBV9; 9 bases fit TRBD1. V was pared by 2 bases and J by 1 base, with 7 bases of the junction left unmatched. This CDR3 is built from 16 residues. Germline CDR1 and CDR2: SGDLS and YYNGEE. DNA for the CDR3: TGTGCCAGCAGCGTGGGGACCGGGACAGGGTCCTACGAGCAGTACTTC. This sequence encodes CASSVGTGTGSYEQYF.

The J gene is TRBJ2-7, the V gene TRBV7-2, with TRBD1 matching over 7 bases. In germline, CDR1 is SGHTA, CDR2 FQGNSA. V was pared by 3 bases and J by 3 bases, with 5 bases of the junction left unmatched. This CDR3 is built from 14 residues. CDR3 region: CASSLGQSSYEQYF. The CDR3 bases are TGTGCCAGCAGCTTGGGACAGAGTAGCTACGAGCAGTACTTC. The whole variable domain, filled in from reference TRBV7-2 and TRBJ2-7, reads GAGVSQSPSNKVTEKGKDVELRCDPISGHTALYWYRQSLGQGLEFLIYFQGNSAPDKSGLPSDRFSAERTGGSVSTLTIQRTQQEDSAVYLCASSLGQSSYEQYFGPGTRLTVT.

The chain couples TRBV9 to TRBJ2-2; 7 bases map to TRBD2. V lost 3 bases and J lost 5; bases outside the gene matches: 10. This CDR3 has 16 residues. The germline CDR1 and CDR2 sequences are SGDLS and YYNGEE. In DNA form, the CDR3 reads TGTGCCAGCAGCGCTCCCCGAAGCGGGGAGACCGGGGAGCTGTTTTTT. Protein sequence: CASSAPRSGETGELFF.

This rearrangement joins TRBV4-2 to TRBJ2-1, with 12 bases aligning to TRBD2. V lost 5 bases, J lost 8 bases, and 10 bases stayed unmatched. The germline CDR1 and CDR2 sequences are LGHNA and YNFKEQ. The CDR3 contains 16 residues. CDR3 residues: CASSERTSGVFYEQFF. The CDR3 DNA reads TGTGCCAGCAGCGAGAGGACTAGCGGGGTTTTCTATGAGCAGTTCTTC.

V and J are TRBV7-8 and TRBJ1-3; perhaps TRBD1 as D (6 bases). Germline V CDR1 and CDR2: SGHVS, FQNEAQ. This CDR3 spans 16 amino acids. V was clipped by 5 bases and J by 0 bases, with 14 bases between them. The CDR3 here is CASSPRDTFSGNTIYF. DNA of the CDR3: TGTGCCAGCAGCCCCCGGGACACTTTCTCTGGAAACACCATATATTTT.